Below are 12 T cell receptor beta chains sequenced from a single sample in a study of cytomegalovirus exposure and HLA in healthy donors. TCRdb's copy holds only in-frame clones and misses some; the assay was immunoSEQ multiplex PCR. The table has about 360,000 clones, about nine tenths seen once. Material: PBMCs. The source of these receptors is a woman aged 18-29 years in good health and CMV-seronegative.

The chain uses TRBV28 and TRBJ1-5; 10 bases line up with TRBD1. Germline V gives CDR1 MDHEN, CDR2 SYDVKM. Trimming cost V 5 bases and J 9 bases; bases outside gene matches: 7. This CDR3 spans 14 amino acids. The CDR3 spells CASSDRQGAWPQHF. CDR3 coding DNA: TGTGCCAGCAGTGACCGACAGGGGGCTTGGCCCCAGCATTTT.

This chain joins TRBV2 and TRBJ1-5, with 7 bases lining up with TRBD1. This CDR3 is built from 17 residues. Germline loops: CDR1 SNHLY, CDR2 FYNNEI. The junction had 14 bases not matched to a gene; V was cut back by 2 bases and J by 7 bases. The CDR3 region is CASSESQYRGFFQPQHF. Here the CDR3 DNA reads TGTGCCAGCAGTGAATCCCAATACAGGGGTTTCTTCCAGCCCCAGCATTTT.

DNA of the CDR3: TGTGCCAGCAAGCGAACAGGGGGCACCGGGGAGCTGTTTTTT. Translating gives CASKRTGGTGELFF. The chain has TRBV14 and TRBJ2-2, with 8 positions matching TRBD1. Looked up from germline, CDR1 is SGHDN and CDR2 is FVKESK. The CDR3 runs 14 residues. The J segment lost 4 bases and the V segment lost 7 bases, leaving 5 bases of the junction unmatched.

The chain uses TRBV19 and TRBJ1-2; the D gene is possibly TRBD1 (5 bases). The V end lost 10 bases, the J end lost 4 bases, and 22 bases lay between the germline ends. Germline V gene sequence: CDR1 LNHDA, CDR2 SQIVND (reference sequence). This CDR3 is 15 amino acids long. The CDR3 loop is CANFKGVSGRYGYTF. CDR3 nucleotides: TGTGCCAACTTTAAAGGGGTCAGTGGCCGCTATGGCTACACCTTC. Together with reference TRBV19 and TRBJ1-2, the CDR3 gives the full variable domain: DGGITQSPKYLFRKEGQNVTLSCEQNLNHDAMYWYRQDPGQGLRLIYYSQIVNDFQKGDIAEGYSVSREKKESFPLTVTSAQKNPTAFYLCANFKGVSGRYGYTFGSGTRLTVV.

The V call is TRBV29-1, the J call TRBJ1-1; TRBD1 agrees at 10 bases. Germline assignment: CDR1 SQVTM and CDR2 ANQGSEA. Unmatched junction bases numbered 12, after V lost 7 bases and J lost 4 bases. CDR3 length: 15 residues. The CDR3 loop reads CSAARGTGVGTEAFF. CDR3 nucleotide sequence: TGCAGCGCCGCGAGGGGGACAGGGGTGGGCACTGAAGCTTTCTTT.

CDR3 amino acids: CASSSSPAGVRSPLHF. The CDR3 nucleotides read TGTGCCAGCAGCTCCAGCCCTGCAGGGGTAAGGTCACCCCTCCACTTT. The chain couples TRBV5-5 to TRBJ1-6, with TRBD1 as a possible D gene (6 bases). The V and J ends lost 3 bases and 10 bases respectively, with 20 bases between them. There are 16 residues in the CDR3. Per the germline V gene, CDR1 is SGHKS and CDR2 is YYEKEE (reference sequence). The full variable domain, rest sourced from reference TRBV5-5 and TRBJ1-6, is DAGVTQSPTHLIKTRGQQVTLRCSPISGHKSVSWYQQVLGQGPQFIFQYYEKEERGRGNFPDRFSARQFPNYSSELNVNALLLGDSALYLCASSSSPAGVRSPLHFGNGTRLTVT.

The CDR3 DNA reads as TGTGCCAGCAGTTCACAGGGGGCACCCACCGGGGAGCTGTTTTTT. It is translated as CASSSQGAPTGELFF. The chain employs TRBV28 and TRBJ2-2; TRBD1 aligns across 9 bases. V was clipped by 4 bases and J by 4 bases; unmatched bases: 4. In germline, CDR1 is MDHEN, CDR2 SYDVKM. The CDR3 loop spans 15 amino acids. The variable domain in full, completed from reference TRBV28 and TRBJ2-2, reads DVKVTQSSRYLVKRTGEKVFLECVQDMDHENMFWYRQDPGLGLRLIYFSYDVKMKEKGDIPEGYSVSREKKERFSLILESASTNQTSMYLCASSSQGAPTGELFFGEGSRLTVL.

V usage is TRBV6-1 and J usage is TRBJ2-7; D gene unclear. This CDR3 comprises 15 residues. CDR1 and CDR2 from the germline V gene are MNHNS and SASEGT. V was cut by 3 bases and J by 0 bases, with 12 bases left in between. CDR3 bases: TGTGCCAGCAGTGACGACACCTCAACCTCCTACGAGCAGTACTTC. Translating it yields CASSDDTSTSYEQYF.

The V gene is TRBV10-3, the J gene TRBJ1-3, with 8 bases matching TRBD1. Trimming cost V 3 bases and J 2 bases; bases outside gene matches: 0. Germline V gene sequence: CDR1 ENHRY, CDR2 SYGVKD. The CDR3 is made up of 14 amino acids. Here the CDR3 reads CAISDRGPGNTIYF. As DNA, the CDR3 is TGTGCCATCAGTGACAGGGGGCCTGGAAACACCATATATTTT.

The chain carries TRBV11-2 and TRBJ1-4, with TRBD1 identical over 7 bases. From germline, CDR1 is SGHAT and CDR2 FQNNGV. V was pared by 5 bases and J by 8 bases, with 5 bases of the junction left unmatched. The CDR3 is made up of 13 amino acids. The CDR3 DNA reads TGTGCCAGCAGCCTTATGACAGGGGAAAAACTGTTTTTT. Translation gives CASSLMTGEKLFF. Together with reference TRBV11-2 and TRBJ1-4, the CDR3 gives the full variable domain: EAGVAQSPRYKIIEKRQSVAFWCNPISGHATLYWYQQILGQGPKLLIQFQNNGVVDDSQLPKDRFSAERLKGVDSTLKIQPAKLEDSAVYLCASSLMTGEKLFFGSGTQLSVL.

This chain uses TRBV4-2 with TRBJ2-4; 7 bases are a match to TRBD1. The CDR3 is made up of 15 amino acids. V lost 3 bases to trimming and J lost 7 bases; unmatched junction nucleotides: 9. CDR1 is LGHNA and CDR2 is YNFKEQ in the germline V gene. CDR3 amino acids: CASSQRDRVWNIQYF. In DNA form, the CDR3 reads TGTGCCAGCAGCCAGAGAGACAGGGTGTGGAACATTCAGTACTTC.

This chain connects TRBV7-6 to TRBJ1-4; a weak D match, TRBD1 (5 bases). CDR3 length equals 14 residues. The V gene lost 5 bases and the J gene lost 4 bases, with 11 bases spanning the gap. CDR1 is SGHVS, CDR2 FNYEAQ, per germline. The CDR3 DNA follows: TGTGCCAGCAGCCTGGAGGGGATTAATGAAAAACTGTTTTTT. Amino acid sequence: CASSLEGINEKLFF.